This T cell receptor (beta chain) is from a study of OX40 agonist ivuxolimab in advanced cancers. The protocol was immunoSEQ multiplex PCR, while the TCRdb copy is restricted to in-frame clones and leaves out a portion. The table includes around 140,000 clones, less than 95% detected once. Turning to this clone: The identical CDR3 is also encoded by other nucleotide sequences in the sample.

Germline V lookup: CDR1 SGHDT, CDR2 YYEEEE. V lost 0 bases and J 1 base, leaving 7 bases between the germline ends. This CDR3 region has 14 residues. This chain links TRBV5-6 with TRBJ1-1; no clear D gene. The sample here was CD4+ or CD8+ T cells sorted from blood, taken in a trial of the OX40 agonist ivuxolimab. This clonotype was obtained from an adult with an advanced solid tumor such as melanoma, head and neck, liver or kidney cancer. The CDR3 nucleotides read TGTGCCAGCAGCTTGGTCCAGAGGAACACTGAAGCTTTCTTT. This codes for CASSLVQRNTEAFF.